The 27 T cell receptor beta chains reported below all come from one sample, sequenced in a study of CD8+CD57+ T cells in acquired aplastic anemia. The template for TCR beta VDJ and CDR3 sequence profiling was genomic DNA. TCRdb fed the reads into MiXCR, producing one record per CDR3 protein. The table shows 120,000 or so distinct CDR3 sequences, with almost 40% occurring only once. CD8+CD57+ cell expansion had been shown by flow cytometry in patients chosen for sequencing. The sequenced sample consisted of sorted CD4+, CD8+, or CD8+CD57+ T cells (not recorded which) from PBMCs. The receptors originated from a human donor with aplastic anemia.

This clonotype has ten or more counts. This sequence joins TRBV19 and TRBJ2-7; tentative D call: TRBD2 (7 bases). The V gene's germline CDR1 is LNHDA and CDR2 SQIVND (reference sequence). This CDR3 has 14 residues. The germline V and J ends were trimmed by 4 bases and 6 bases, with 16 bases remaining between them. This CDR3 is CASSTHLGGGEQYF. CDR3 DNA sequence: TGTGCCAGTAGTACCCACCTGGGAGGGGGCGAGCAGTACTTC.

This clonotype was counted between two and nine times. The chain employs TRBV3-1 and TRBJ2-2, with TRBD1 matching 7 bases. V gave up 4 bases and J gave up 5 bases; unmatched junction bases: 7. The CDR3 has 15 residues. Germline V gene data show CDR1 as LGHDT and CDR2 as YNNKEL (reference sequence). CDR3 nucleotides: TGTGCCAGCAGCCGCCCGGGACAGATTACCGGGGAGCTGTTTTTT. This codes for CASSRPGQITGELFF.

J is TRBJ2-7 and V is TRBV29-1; D possibly corresponds to TRBD2 (5 bases). V lost 8 bases to trimming and J lost 0 bases, with 17 bases between them. This CDR3 has 14 residues. The germline V gene has CDR1 SQVTM and CDR2 ANQGSEA. For the CDR3, the DNA is TGCAGCTTGGGGTATGGGAGCCCCTCCTACGAGCAGTACTTC. This gives the protein CSLGYGSPSYEQYF.

With regard to this clonotype: This could be a read error, since a much larger clone is one nucleotide away. The CDR3 carries no conserved terminal phenylalanine or tryptophan, so it likely arises from a read error. The chain carries TRBV9 and TRBJ1-3; the match to TRBD1 covers 7 bases. Germline lookup yields CDR1 SGDLS and CDR2 YYNGEE. Trimming at V came to 5 bases and at J to 2 bases, leaving 4 bases not matched to a gene. CDR3 length: 14 amino acids. CDR3: CASSTGAAGNTIYL. The CDR3 DNA is TGTGCCAGCAGTACAGGGGCCGCTGGAAACACCATATATCTT.

Remarks on this clonotype: A read error may explain this, as a much larger clone is one base away. This chain uses TRBV5-1 with TRBJ1-4; TRBD1 matches at 8 bases. This CDR3 is built from 15 residues. Trimming at V came to 7 bases and at J to 6 bases, leaving 11 bases not matched to a gene. CDR1 is SGHRS and CDR2 is YFSETQ in the germline V gene. CDR3 residues: CASRERTGSHEKLFF. In DNA form, the CDR3 reads TGCGCCAGCCGGGAGAGGACAGGGTCGCATGAAAAACTGTTTTTT.

This clonotype was counted at least ten times. This rearrangement joins TRBV14 to TRBJ2-5; D gene uncertain. The germline V gene has CDR1 SGHDN and CDR2 FVKESK. CDR3 length: 15 amino acids. V was trimmed by 2 bases and J by 1 base, leaving 11 bases between them. CDR3 region: CASSQRNPFQETQYF. The CDR3 nucleotides read TGTGCCAGCAGCCAACGAAACCCTTTCCAAGAGACCCAGTACTTC.

At least ten counts were recorded for this clonotype. The rearrangement joins TRBV5-5 to TRBJ1-4; D gene ambiguous. The germline V and J ends were trimmed by 0 bases and 5 bases, with 11 bases remaining between them. Germline V CDR1 and CDR2: SGHKS, YYEKEE (reference sequence). This CDR3 comprises 15 residues. The CDR3 protein is CASSLDGKKNEKLFF. CDR3 nucleotides: TGTGCCAGCAGCTTGGACGGCAAGAAGAATGAAAAACTGTTTTTT.

The chain uses TRBV10-3 and TRBJ2-7, with TRBD1 as a possible D gene (5 bases). Germline V CDR1 and CDR2: ENHRY, SYGVKD. The ends were cut back, 8 bases at V and 1 base at J, with 15 bases in the middle. This CDR3 spans 14 amino acids. The CDR3 DNA follows: TGTGCCATCTCTGCGGATGACAGTTCCTACGAGCAGTACTTC. Its protein product is CAISADDSSYEQYF.

This clonotype was seen at least ten times. V usage is TRBV4-2 and J usage is TRBJ1-4; 9 bases map to TRBD1. There are 16 residues in the CDR3. Germline CDR1 and CDR2: LGHNA and YNFKEQ. J gave up 5 bases and V 0 bases, and 4 bases lay outside the gene matches. CDR3: CASSQDRGQGNEKLFF. DNA of the CDR3: TGTGCCAGCAGCCAAGATCGCGGACAGGGGAATGAAAAACTGTTTTTT.

For the CDR3, the DNA is TGTGCCAGCAGCTTGACGATGTTAGCGGGGGGGCATAATGAGCAGTTCTTC. It is translated as CASSLTMLAGGHNEQFF. The gene calls are TRBV5-4 and TRBJ2-1; 11 bases line up with TRBD2. The CDR3 contains 17 residues. CDR1 is SGHNT, CDR2 YYREEE, per germline (reference sequence). The V gene end was trimmed by 1 base and the J gene end by 7 bases; junction bases not matched to a gene: 10.

The V call is TRBV11-1, the J call TRBJ2-3; the match to TRBD2 covers 14 bases. The CDR3 is 15 amino acids. Germline assignment: CDR1 SGHAT and CDR2 FQDESV (reference sequence). V was clipped by 11 bases and J by 10 bases; unmatched bases: 14. This chain's CDR3 is CAFTPTSGRAMAQYF. Here the CDR3 DNA reads TGTGCCTTTACACCGACTAGCGGGAGGGCCATGGCGCAGTATTTT.

This chain joins TRBV7-9 and TRBJ2-7; D gene unclear. Germline V gene lookup returns CDR1 SEHNR and CDR2 FQNEAQ (reference sequence). The CDR3 consists of 13 residues. V lost 0 bases, J lost 7 bases, and 10 bases lay in between. CDR3 protein: CASSLAGQVEQYF. DNA of the CDR3: TGTGCCAGCAGCTTAGCCGGCCAGGTTGAGCAGTACTTC.

This clonotype was seen at least ten times. The chain employs TRBV29-1 and TRBJ2-7, with a possible D match to TRBD1 (5 bases). The germline V and J ends were trimmed by 4 bases and 4 bases, with 11 bases remaining between them. The CDR3 length is 12 residues. Looked up from germline, CDR1 is SQVTM and CDR2 is ANQGSEA. The CDR3 coding sequence is TGCAGCGTTGTGCAGGGTCTTTACGAGCAGTACTTC. Protein product: CSVVQGLYEQYF.

This clonotype was observed many times. The chain has TRBV6-1 and TRBJ2-7; a weak D match, TRBD2 (6 bases). There are 14 residues in the CDR3. Per the germline V gene, CDR1 is MNHNS and CDR2 is SASEGT. V lost 6 bases and J 4 bases, leaving 16 bases between the germline ends. The CDR3 loop is CASRPQEGLYEQYV. The CDR3 nucleotides are TGTGCCAGCAGACCACAGGAGGGCTTGTACGAGCAGTACGTC.

This clonotype was detected a few times. The chain joins TRBV18 to TRBJ1-1; D is unclear. The V gene lost 3 bases and the J gene lost 4 bases, with 3 bases spanning the gap. The CDR3 length is 11 residues. Per the germline V gene, CDR1 is KGHSH and CDR2 is LQKENI. The CDR3 nucleotides read TGTGCCAGCTCACCGGCCACTGAAGCTTTCTTT. Translating gives CASSPATEAFF.

In this sample, this clonotype turned up many times. J is TRBJ1-2 and V is TRBV2; possible D gene TRBD1, 6 bases. Germline V gene lookup returns CDR1 SNHLY and CDR2 FYNNEI. This CDR3 is built from 13 residues. The V end lost 7 bases, the J end lost 6 bases, and 15 bases lay between the germline ends. DNA of the CDR3: TGTGCCAGCACTTGGCAGGGGAGCGATGGCTACACCTTC. It translates to CASTWQGSDGYTF.

The sample holds many counts of this clonotype. CDR3 protein: CASRQGQVEGTLHF. The DNA for the CDR3 is TGTGCCAGCAGGCAGGGACAGGTCGAAGGGACCCTCCACTTT. The V and J genes are TRBV6-1 and TRBJ1-6; TRBD1 agrees at 8 bases. Unmatched junction bases numbered 12, after V lost 6 bases and J lost 14 bases. Per germline, CDR1 MNHNS and CDR2 SASEGT. CDR3 length: 14 residues.

The chain combines TRBV6-1 with TRBJ2-3; D is uncertain. Trimming shortened V by 0 bases and J by 3 bases, and 10 bases separated the two germline ends. This CDR3 is built from 15 residues. The V gene's germline CDR1 is MNHNS and CDR2 SASEGT. CDR3 DNA sequence: TGTGCCAGCAGTGAAGCTTCCGCGCGGACAGATACGCAGTATTTT. As protein: CASSEASARTDTQYF.

Many counts were recorded for this clonotype. The CDR3 nucleotides are TGTGCCAGCAGTGAGACAGGGGGAGAGACCCAGTACTTC. It yields the protein CASSETGGETQYF. V and J are TRBV6-4 and TRBJ2-5; 9 bases are a match to TRBD1. The CDR3 is made up of 13 amino acids. Looked up from germline, CDR1 is MRHNA and CDR2 is SNTAGT. V trimming: 3 bases; J trimming: 4 bases; junction bases outside the gene matches: 0.

This clonotype has ten or more counts. V and J are TRBV20-1 and TRBJ2-5, with 7 bases lining up with TRBD1. V lost 4 bases to trimming and J lost 2 bases; unmatched junction nucleotides: 10. Germline assignment: CDR1 DFQATT and CDR2 SNEGSKA (reference sequence). This CDR3 is 15 amino acids long. CDR3 sequence reads: CSATSLTGEQETQYF. The CDR3 bases are TGCAGTGCTACTTCCCTTACAGGGGAACAAGAGACCCAGTACTTC.

This chain uses TRBV6-2 or TRBV6-3 with TRBJ1-1, with D uncertain. Germline loops: CDR1 MNHEY, CDR2 SVGEGT. The CDR3 contains 13 residues. V lost 8 bases and J lost 1, with 11 bases in between. CDR3 coding DNA: TGTGCCAGCGTTCGATTGGAGAACACTGAAGCTTTCTTT. Its protein is CASVRLENTEAFF.

The chain employs TRBV4-3 and TRBJ2-1, with 10 nucleotides matching TRBD2. The V gene's germline CDR1 is LGHNA and CDR2 YSLEER. The V segment lost 1 base and the J segment 3 bases; nucleotides outside the gene matches: 6. The CDR3 is made up of 17 amino acids. CDR3 protein: CASSQAPPSGGYNEQFF. The CDR3 DNA is TGCGCCAGCAGCCAAGCCCCTCCTAGCGGGGGCTACAATGAGCAGTTCTTC.

This clonotype was recorded at least ten times. The chain couples TRBV12-3 or TRBV12-4 to TRBJ1-1; perhaps TRBD1 as D (6 bases). V shed 4 bases and J shed 4 bases, with 13 bases lying between them. There are 14 residues in the CDR3. The CDR3 protein is CASSSNTGSTEAFF. Here the CDR3 DNA reads TGTGCCAGCAGTTCAAATACAGGGTCCACTGAAGCTTTCTTT.

The sample holds many counts of this clonotype. V is TRBV5-1 and J is TRBJ2-5; no clear D gene. V was clipped by 0 bases and J by 1 base, with 7 bases between them. This CDR3 comprises 14 residues. The germline gives CDR1 SGHRS, CDR2 YFSETQ. This chain's CDR3 is CASSLAALQETQYF. CDR3 in DNA: TGCGCCAGCAGCTTGGCGGCTCTCCAAGAGACCCAGTACTTC.

This clonotype has ten or more counts. This chain joins TRBV6-1 and TRBJ1-5; 7 nucleotides line up with TRBD1. V lost 5 bases to trimming and J lost 7 bases; unmatched junction nucleotides: 5. Per the germline V gene, CDR1 is MNHNS and CDR2 is SASEGT. The CDR3 totals 13 residues. The CDR3 coding sequence is TGTGCCAGCAGTCAACAGGGGAGGCAGCCCCAGCATTTT. It specifies CASSQQGRQPQHF.

The genes are TRBV19 and TRBJ1-6, with D unclear. V lost 3 bases to trimming and J lost 7 bases, with 10 bases between them. The CDR3 runs 14 residues. Germline lookup yields CDR1 LNHDA and CDR2 SQIVND (reference sequence). CDR3 in amino acids: CASSMGRKNSPLHF. The DNA for the CDR3 is TGTGCCAGTAGTATGGGCAGGAAGAATTCACCCCTCCACTTT. Looking up the rest from reference TRBV19 and TRBJ1-6 gives the full variable domain: DGGITQSPKYLFRKEGQNVTLSCEQNLNHDAMYWYRQDPGQGLRLIYYSQIVNDFQKGDIAEGYSVSREKKESFPLTVTSAQKNPTAFYLCASSMGRKNSPLHFGNGTRLTVT.

Of note for this clonotype: Relative to the germline gene, one junction end is altered; a read error may explain this. The chain has TRBV19 and TRBJ1-1, with 7 bases that match TRBD1. The CDR3 spans 13 residues. Germline CDR1 and CDR2: LNHDA and SQIVND (reference sequence). CDR3 nucleotides: TGTGCCAGTAGTATAGAGCTTACAGGGGAAGCTTCCTTT. The encoded protein is CASSIELTGEASF.